This T cell receptor beta chain was sequenced during a study of monozygotic twins with inflammatory bowel disease. Germline V gives CDR1 MDHEN, CDR2 SYDVKM. The CDR3 is 12 residues long. Regarding this clonotype: The antigen is unknown.

Broader study findings: Differing T cell subtypes remained indistinguishable. IBD patients carried less diverse TCRbeta repertoires (inverse Simpson) than healthy co-twins. Immunosuppressive treatments differing between patients may have added repertoire variability.

TCRalpha and TCRbeta cDNA underwent two nested PCRs of around 15 and 10 cycles. TCRdb re-called the 5' RACE reads, yielding one record per CDR3 amino acid sequence without DNA. This listing includes under 350,000 distinct CDR3 sequences. Sequenced material: blood. The receptor comes from a human donor with ulcerative colitis or Crohn's disease, or a healthy co-twin of an affected twin (not recorded which). The chain uses TRBV28 and TRBJ2-7. The CDR3: CASSLTIYEQYF.